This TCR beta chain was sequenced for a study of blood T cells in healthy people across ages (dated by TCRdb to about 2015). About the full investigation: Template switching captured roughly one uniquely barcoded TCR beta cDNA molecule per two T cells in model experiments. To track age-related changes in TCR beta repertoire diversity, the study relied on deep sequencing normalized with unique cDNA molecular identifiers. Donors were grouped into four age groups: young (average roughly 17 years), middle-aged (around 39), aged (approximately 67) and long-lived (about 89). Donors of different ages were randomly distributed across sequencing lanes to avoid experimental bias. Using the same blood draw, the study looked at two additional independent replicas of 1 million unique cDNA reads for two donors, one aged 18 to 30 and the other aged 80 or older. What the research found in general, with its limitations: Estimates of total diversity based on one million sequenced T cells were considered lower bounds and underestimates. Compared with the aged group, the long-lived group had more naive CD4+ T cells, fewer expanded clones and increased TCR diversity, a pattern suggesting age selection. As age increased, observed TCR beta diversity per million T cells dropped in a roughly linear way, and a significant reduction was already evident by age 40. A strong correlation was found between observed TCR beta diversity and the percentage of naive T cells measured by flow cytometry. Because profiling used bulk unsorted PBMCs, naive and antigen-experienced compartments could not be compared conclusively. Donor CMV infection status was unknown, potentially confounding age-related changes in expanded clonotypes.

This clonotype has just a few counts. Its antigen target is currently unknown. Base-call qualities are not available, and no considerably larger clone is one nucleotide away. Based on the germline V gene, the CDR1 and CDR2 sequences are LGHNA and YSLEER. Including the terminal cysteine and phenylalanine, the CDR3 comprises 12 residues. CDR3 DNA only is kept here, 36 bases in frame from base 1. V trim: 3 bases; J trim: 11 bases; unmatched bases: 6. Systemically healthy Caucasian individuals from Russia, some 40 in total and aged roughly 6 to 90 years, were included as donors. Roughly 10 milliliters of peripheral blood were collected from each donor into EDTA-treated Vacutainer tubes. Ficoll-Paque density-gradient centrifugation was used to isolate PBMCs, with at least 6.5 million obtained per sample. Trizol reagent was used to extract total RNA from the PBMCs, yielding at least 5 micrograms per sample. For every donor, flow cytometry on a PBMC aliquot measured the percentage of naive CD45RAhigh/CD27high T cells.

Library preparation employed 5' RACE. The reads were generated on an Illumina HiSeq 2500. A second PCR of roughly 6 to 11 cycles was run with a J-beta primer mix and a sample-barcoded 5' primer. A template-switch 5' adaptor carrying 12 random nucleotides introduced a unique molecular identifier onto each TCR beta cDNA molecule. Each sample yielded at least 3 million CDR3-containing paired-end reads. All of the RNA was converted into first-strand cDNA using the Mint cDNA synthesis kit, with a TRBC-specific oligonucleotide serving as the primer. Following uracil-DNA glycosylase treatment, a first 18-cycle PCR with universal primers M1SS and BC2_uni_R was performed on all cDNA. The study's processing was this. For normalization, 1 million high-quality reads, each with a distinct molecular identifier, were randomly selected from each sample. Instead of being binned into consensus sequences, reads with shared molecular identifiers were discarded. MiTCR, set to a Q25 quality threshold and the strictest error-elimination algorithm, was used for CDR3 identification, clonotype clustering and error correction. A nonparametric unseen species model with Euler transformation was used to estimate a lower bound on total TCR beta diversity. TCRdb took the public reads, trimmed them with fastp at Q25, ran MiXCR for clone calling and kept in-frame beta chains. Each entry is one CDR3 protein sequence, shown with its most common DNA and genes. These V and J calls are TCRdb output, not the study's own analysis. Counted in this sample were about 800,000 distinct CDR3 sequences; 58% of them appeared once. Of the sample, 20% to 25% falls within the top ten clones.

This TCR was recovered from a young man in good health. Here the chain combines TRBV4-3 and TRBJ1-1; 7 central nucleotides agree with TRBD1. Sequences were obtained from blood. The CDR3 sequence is CASSQLTGEAFF. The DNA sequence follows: TGCGCCAGCAGCCAGCTAACAGGGGAGGCTTTCTTT.